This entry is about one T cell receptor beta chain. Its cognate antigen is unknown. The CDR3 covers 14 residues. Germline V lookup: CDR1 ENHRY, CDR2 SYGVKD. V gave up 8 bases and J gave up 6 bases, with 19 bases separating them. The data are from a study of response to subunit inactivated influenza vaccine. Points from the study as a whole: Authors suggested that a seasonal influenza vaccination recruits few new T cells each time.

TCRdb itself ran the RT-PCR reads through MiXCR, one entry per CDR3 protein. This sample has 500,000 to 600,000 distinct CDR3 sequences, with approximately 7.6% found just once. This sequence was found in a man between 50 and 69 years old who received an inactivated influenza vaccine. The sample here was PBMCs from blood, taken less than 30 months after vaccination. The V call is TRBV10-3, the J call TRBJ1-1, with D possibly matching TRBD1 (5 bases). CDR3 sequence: CAIQPGPGSPEAFF. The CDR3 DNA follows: TGTGCCATCCAACCGGGGCCAGGGAGCCCTGAAGCTTTCTTT.